This T cell receptor (beta chain) was profiled in a study of Graves' ophthalmopathy and Graves' hyperthyroidism. Study-wide points: It was with 70.59% sensitivity and about 72% specificity that the model predicted ophthalmopathy progression.

Amplification of TCR beta CDR3 regions used RNA transcripts. Following a first-round RT-PCR that used HTBI primers, a second-round multiplex PCR was carried out. Each CDR3 protein is one row after TCRdb ran MiXCR on the multiplex PCR reads. The sample shows approximately 410,000 distinct CDR3 sequences, 15% to 17% of them seen only once. With 4 bases removed from V and 7 bases from J, the gap between germline ends came to 11 bases. This CDR3 contains 13 residues. Many counts were recorded for this clonotype. What it binds is not known. Hyperthyroidism patients, aged 18 to 65, were newly diagnosed, under 2 months' duration.

The sequenced sample consisted of peripheral blood. The receptor was derived from a woman aged 18-30 years with stable Graves' hyperthyroidism. This chain joins TRBV12-3 or TRBV12-4 and TRBJ1-5; D is undetermined. DNA for the CDR3: TGTGCCAGCAGTTGGAGGATTATACAGCCCCAGCATTTT. Its translation: CASSWRIIQPQHF.